What follows are 7 T cell receptor beta chains derived from one specimen sequenced in a study of T cell repertoires in cytomegalovirus infection. TCRdb reprocessed the reads with MiXCR, giving one entry per CDR3 protein. The table shows over 250,000 distinct CDR3 sequences, with around 25% occurring only once. Sequencing was carried out using PBMCs. The receptors were gathered from a human donor in good health (CMV status not recorded). Some clones in this sample may be carry-over from other donors' samples.

This clonotype was found once. V usage is TRBV7-8 and J usage is TRBJ2-3; no clear D. Germline-derived CDR1 and CDR2 are SGHVS and FQNEAQ. The CDR3 is 15 residues long. Trimming took off 6 bases at V and 0 bases at J, with 13 bases between the two ends. Here the CDR3 DNA reads TGTGCCAGCAGGTATAGGGTCTTAAGCACAGATACGCAGTATTTT. This gives the protein CASRYRVLSTDTQYF.

This clonotype was seen ten or more times. V usage is TRBV7-2 and J usage is TRBJ2-7; D is undetermined. CDR1 SGHTA and CDR2 FQGNSA come from the germline V gene. This CDR3 comprises 13 residues. V was cut by 4 bases and J by 0 bases, with 7 bases left in between. CDR3 residues: CASSYVGSYEQYF. The CDR3 coding sequence is TGTGCCAGCAGCTACGTCGGCTCCTACGAGCAGTACTTC.

This clonotype occurred a few times. The V and J genes are TRBV20-1 and TRBJ1-1; 8 nucleotides align to TRBD1. Germline CDR1 and CDR2: DFQATT and SNEGSKA (reference sequence). The CDR3 loop spans 13 amino acids. The junction had 4 bases not matched to a gene; V was cut back by 4 bases and J by 3 bases. CDR3 region: CSAKDRVDTEAFF. The CDR3 DNA sequence: TGCAGTGCTAAGGACAGGGTTGACACTGAAGCTTTCTTT.

The chain's CDR3 is CASSPRASGGPNEQFF. CDR3 bases: TGCGCCAGCAGCCCCCGGGCTAGCGGGGGGCCCAATGAGCAGTTCTTC. The chain links TRBV4-1 to TRBJ2-1; 11 bases are shared with TRBD2. V shed 4 bases, J shed 6 bases, and the junction held 8 bases outside the gene matches. The CDR3 is 16 amino acids. Germline CDR1 is MGHRA and CDR2 is YSYEKL.

This clonotype has more than one count but fewer than ten. The V call is TRBV2, the J call TRBJ1-1; D is perhaps TRBD1 (6 bases). V was trimmed by 6 bases and J by 1 base, leaving 9 bases between them. Germline V gene sequence: CDR1 SNHLY, CDR2 FYNNEI. CDR3 size: 13 residues. CDR3 loop: CASRETGNTEAFF. CDR3 nucleotide sequence: TGTGCCAGCAGGGAGACAGGGAACACTGAAGCTTTCTTT.

This clonotype was seen only a few times. The rearrangement uses TRBV30 and TRBJ1-1, with 10 nucleotides matching TRBD1. CDR1 is GTSNPN and CDR2 is SVGIG in the germline V gene (reference sequence). The CDR3 covers 14 residues. Trimming removed 2 bases from V and 4 bases from J; junction bases left unmatched: 4. DNA for the CDR3: TGTGCCTGGAGTTTCGGGACAGGGGCCACTGAAGCTTTCTTT. It yields the protein CAWSFGTGATEAFF.

This clonotype was detected ten times or more. V gene TRBV7-2 combines with J gene TRBJ2-3; D not resolved. The CDR3 contains 13 residues. CDR1 is SGHTA and CDR2 is FQGNSA in the germline V gene. V was cut by 4 bases and J by 2 bases, with 7 bases left in between. CDR3 nucleotide sequence: TGTGCCAGCAGCTCCAAGTTCACAGATACGCAGTATTTT. As protein: CASSSKFTDTQYF.